A single sample gave rise to the 29 T cell receptor beta chains below, sequenced in a study of CD8+CD57+ T cells in acquired aplastic anemia. CD8+CD57+ cell expansion, shown by flow cytometry, had occurred in the patients selected for sequencing. CDR3 and TCR beta VDJ profiling relied on genomic DNA as the template. Each CDR3 protein gets one entry after TCRdb re-called the reads with MiXCR. The data show around 220,000 distinct CDR3 sequences, around 49% seen once. Input material: sorted CD4+, CD8+, or CD8+CD57+ T cells (not recorded which) from PBMCs. These receptors came from a human donor with aplastic anemia.

The chain links TRBV20-1 to TRBJ2-3; TRBD2 is a possible D gene (5 bases). V was trimmed by 5 bases and J by 0 bases, leaving 12 bases between them. Germline lookup yields CDR1 DFQATT and CDR2 SNEGSKA (reference sequence). The CDR3 runs to 14 residues. The CDR3 here is CSADELGSTDTQYF. CDR3 bases: TGCAGTGCTGACGAACTAGGTAGCACAGATACGCAGTATTTT.

Ten or more counts support this clonotype. J is TRBJ2-3 and V is TRBV9; D is perhaps TRBD2 (7 bases). Germline V gene data show CDR1 as SGDLS and CDR2 as YYNGEE. With 0 bases removed from V and 2 bases from J, the gap between germline ends came to 16 bases. The CDR3 is made up of 17 amino acids. In DNA form, the CDR3 reads TGTGCCAGCAGCGTAGGCGGACGGGGGGCCGCCACAGATACGCAGTATTTT. Translation: CASSVGGRGAATDTQYF.

This clonotype has a count of ten or more. The V gene is TRBV29-1, the J gene TRBJ1-1; TRBD1 is a possible D gene (6 bases). V lost 7 bases and J 4 bases, leaving 16 bases between the germline ends. CDR3 length: 13 amino acids. Germline CDR1 and CDR2: SQVTM and ANQGSEA. The DNA of the CDR3 is TGCAGCGCAGGGGAGGGCACTGGCACTGAAGCTTTCTTT. This encodes CSAGEGTGTEAFF.

The rearrangement links TRBV19 to TRBJ1-6, with 10 nucleotides matching TRBD1. The germline V gene has CDR1 LNHDA and CDR2 SQIVND (reference sequence). The CDR3 extends over 15 amino acids. V was clipped by 0 bases and J by 7 bases; unmatched bases: 0. This CDR3 reads CASSIEDRGNSPLHF. The CDR3 DNA reads TGTGCCAGTAGTATAGAGGACAGGGGGAATTCACCCCTCCACTTT.

The gene calls are TRBV5-4 and TRBJ1-2, with unresolved D. The V end was cut by 7 bases, the J end by 4 bases, with 14 bases between. CDR3 length: 13 amino acids. Germline V gene lookup returns CDR1 SGHNT and CDR2 YYREEE (reference sequence). Here the CDR3 DNA reads TGTGCCAGCTCATCGCGGCAGGTCTATGGCTACACCTTC. It is translated as CASSSRQVYGYTF.

Comments on this clonotype: Sequence at one end of the junction differs from germline and may be a read error. The rearrangement links TRBV7-2 to TRBJ1-6, with D maybe TRBD1 (6 bases). The CDR3 has 15 amino acids. In germline, CDR1 is SGHTA, CDR2 FQGNSA. The CDR3 here is CASSLEGTSNSPLRF. In nucleotides, the CDR3 is TGTGCCAGCAGCTTAGAAGGGACAAGCAATTCACCCCTCCGCTTT. Combining the CDR3 with reference TRBV7-2 and TRBJ1-6 gives the whole variable domain GAGVSQSPSNKVTEKGKDVELRCDPISGHTALYWYRQSLGQGLEFLIYFQGNSAPDKSGLPSDRFSAERTGGSVSTLTIQRTQQEDSAVYLCASSLEGTSNSPLRFGNGTRLTVT.

This clonotype has only a few counts. The chain recombines TRBV30 with TRBJ2-7, with 7 positions matching TRBD1. Germline V lookup: CDR1 GTSNPN, CDR2 SVGIG (reference sequence). V shed 2 bases, J shed 2 bases, and the junction held 12 bases outside the gene matches. This CDR3 region has 16 residues. The CDR3 region is CAWSPPGAGGTYEQYF. The CDR3 DNA is TGTGCCTGGAGTCCCCCAGGGGCAGGGGGAACCTACGAGCAGTACTTC.

The chain employs TRBV7-9 and TRBJ2-2; TRBD2 matches at 15 bases. V shed 3 bases, J shed 4 bases, and the junction held 6 bases outside the gene matches. The CDR3 totals 18 residues. In germline, CDR1 is SEHNR, CDR2 FQNEAQ (reference sequence). CDR3 sequence reads: CASSFGLAGGPGTGELFF. CDR3 in DNA: TGTGCCAGCAGCTTTGGACTAGCGGGGGGGCCGGGCACCGGGGAGCTGTTTTTT.

This clonotype came up many times. The genes are TRBV12-3 or TRBV12-4 and TRBJ2-5; D gene unclear. CDR3 size: 14 residues. Deletions cut 3 bases from V and 4 bases from J, with 12 bases between. CDR3 DNA: TGTGCCAGCAGTTTGTCTAGAGGACGAGAGACCCAGTACTTC. Encoded protein: CASSLSRGRETQYF.

This clonotype was seen more than once but under ten times. The chain recombines TRBV25-1 with TRBJ2-5, with 11 bases identical to TRBD2. Germline CDR1 is MGHDK and CDR2 is SYGVNS. The CDR3 consists of 20 residues. Trimming at V came to 0 bases and at J to 0 bases, leaving 12 bases not matched to a gene. The CDR3 reads CASSEYKGLAGTSYQETQYF. CDR3 bases: TGTGCCAGCAGTGAATATAAAGGACTAGCGGGTACCTCGTACCAAGAGACCCAGTACTTC.

The chain links TRBV10-3 to TRBJ1-5, with D maybe TRBD1 (6 bases). CDR1 and CDR2 (germline): ENHRY, SYGVKD. The CDR3 runs 13 residues. V was trimmed by 5 bases and J by 10 bases, leaving 15 bases between them. Written as DNA, the CDR3 is TGTGCCATCAGTCGGGGAGGGGGGGGACCCCAGCATTTT. It specifies CAISRGGGGPQHF.

In its sample, this clonotype was seen many times. The J gene is TRBJ2-5, the V gene TRBV10-3, with TRBD2 matching over 9 bases. Per germline, CDR1 ENHRY and CDR2 SYGVKD. This CDR3 is built from 17 residues. With 4 bases clipped from V and 1 base from J, the junction kept 10 bases outside the gene matches. This chain's CDR3 is CAISAGWASGIQETQYF. The DNA for the CDR3 is TGTGCCATCAGTGCGGGTTGGGCTAGCGGGATCCAAGAGACCCAGTACTTC.

V usage is TRBV7-8 and J usage is TRBJ2-2; 8 positions match TRBD1. V lost 5 bases, J lost 4 bases, and 3 bases stayed unmatched. The germline CDR1 and CDR2 sequences are SGHVS and FQNEAQ. This CDR3 is built from 14 residues. The CDR3, as DNA: TGTGCCAGCAGCGAGGGACAGGCCACCGGGGAGCTGTTTTTT. Its protein product is CASSEGQATGELFF.

V gene TRBV20-1 combines with J gene TRBJ2-7; the match to TRBD1 covers 7 bases. The length of the CDR3 is 12 residues. The V segment lost 2 bases and the J segment 5 bases; nucleotides outside the gene matches: 3. The germline CDR1 and CDR2 sequences are DFQATT and SNEGSKA (reference sequence). The CDR3 region has the DNA TGCAGTGCTAGACCAGGGGGAAACGAGCAGTACTTC. It specifies CSARPGGNEQYF.

Many counts were recorded for this clonotype. The gene calls are TRBV7-8 and TRBJ1-4; weak D call: TRBD1 (5 bases). V lost 1 base, J lost 4 bases, and 10 bases lay in between. Germline loops: CDR1 SGHVS, CDR2 FQNEAQ. This CDR3 region has 15 residues. CDR3 residues: CASSLGDVLNEKLFF. The CDR3 DNA sequence: TGTGCCAGCAGCTTAGGGGACGTTCTTAATGAAAAACTGTTTTTT. Full variable domain (rest looked up from reference TRBV7-8 and TRBJ1-4): GAGVSQSPRYKVAKRGQDVALRCDPISGHVSLFWYQQALGQGPEFLTYFQNEAQLDKSGLPSDRFFAERPEGSVSTLKIQRTQQEDSAVYLCASSLGDVLNEKLFFGSGTQLSVL.

The rearrangement uses TRBV20-1 and TRBJ2-5; no firm D call. The germline gives CDR1 DFQATT, CDR2 SNEGSKA (reference sequence). Trimming removed 3 bases from V and 0 bases from J, with 5 bases in between. CDR3 length: 12 residues. CDR3 region: CSASADQETQYF. CDR3 DNA sequence: TGCAGTGCTAGCGCGGACCAAGAGACCCAGTACTTC.

The rearrangement uses TRBV5-1 and TRBJ2-1; TRBD1 aligns across 9 bases. Unmatched junction bases numbered 18, after V lost 4 bases and J lost 4 bases. Germline CDR1 and CDR2: SGHRS and YFSETQ. The CDR3 runs to 19 residues. CDR3 protein: CASSQYGTGRRSQYNEQFF. As DNA, the CDR3 is TGCGCCAGCAGCCAGTACGGGACAGGGAGACGATCCCAGTACAATGAGCAGTTCTTC.

The genes are TRBV15 and TRBJ2-5; tentatively, D is TRBD2 (5 bases). The CDR3 is 12 residues long. Germline lookup yields CDR1 LNHNV and CDR2 YYDKDF (reference sequence). V dropped 1 base and J dropped 5 bases, with 5 bases sitting between them. The CDR3 region is CATSRVAETQYF. CDR3 bases: TGTGCCACCAGCAGAGTAGCGGAGACCCAGTACTTC. Using reference TRBV15 and TRBJ2-5 for the parts outside the CDR3, the full variable domain is DAMVIQNPRYQVTQFGKPVTLSCSQTLNHNVMYWYQQKSSQAPKLLFHYYDKDFNNEADTPDNFQSRRPNTSFCFLDIRSPGLGDTAMYLCATSRVAETQYFGPGTRLLVL.

The count of this clonotype is one. V and J are TRBV7-2 and TRBJ2-7; 7 nucleotides align to TRBD1. The germline V gene encodes CDR1 SGHTA and CDR2 FQGNSA. The CDR3 is 17 amino acids. With V trimmed by 3 bases and J by 3 bases, 14 bases remained unmatched. The CDR3 region has the DNA TGTGCCAGCAGCTTCGGCCGGACGGGACAGCGAGTCTACGAGCAGTACTTC. The encoded protein is CASSFGRTGQRVYEQYF.

This clonotype was seen at least ten times. V is TRBV2 and J is TRBJ1-5, with TRBD1 matching over 10 bases. V shed 5 bases and J 3 bases; nucleotides not matched to a gene: 7. The V gene's germline CDR1 is SNHLY and CDR2 FYNNEI. The CDR3 is 16 amino acids. DNA for the CDR3: TGTGCCAGCAGTTTGGACAGGGGGGTTATCAATCAGCCCCAGCATTTT. It translates to CASSLDRGVINQPQHF.

The chain combines TRBV7-8 with TRBJ1-6; no definite D call. The tail of the sequence fits TRBJ1-3 better, so the J call may be wrong. The CDR3 loop spans 12 amino acids. The V gene's germline CDR1 is SGHVS and CDR2 FQNEAQ. The CDR3 nucleotides read TGTGCCAGCAGCAGGGTGTCGGACACCATATATTTT. Protein product: CASSRVSDTIYF.

By share, this clonotype counts as medium-sized. The chain couples TRBV7-6 to TRBJ2-7; the match to TRBD1 covers 11 bases. The CDR3 consists of 16 residues. Germline V gene sequence: CDR1 SGHVS, CDR2 FNYEAQ. The J segment lost 7 bases and the V segment lost 4 bases, leaving 12 bases of the junction unmatched. In DNA form, the CDR3 reads TGTGCCAGCAGCTCCGCCGGACAGGGGGCCGGGGAGGAGCAGTACTTC. Translation gives CASSSAGQGAGEEQYF.

There are many counts of this clonotype. The chain links TRBV19 to TRBJ1-1, with D unresolved. Per the germline V gene, CDR1 is LNHDA and CDR2 is SQIVND (reference sequence). Trimming cost V 2 bases and J 3 bases, with 7 bases left between them. This CDR3 comprises 13 residues. The CDR3 sequence is CASSISMHTEAFF. The CDR3 DNA follows: TGTGCCAGTAGTATATCAATGCACACTGAAGCTTTCTTT.

This clonotype came up many times. The rearrangement joins TRBV20-1 to TRBJ1-5, with a tentative D call TRBD1 (5 bases). This CDR3 comprises 14 residues. Germline assignment: CDR1 DFQATT and CDR2 SNEGSKA (reference sequence). V lost 6 bases, J lost 7 bases, and 19 bases lay in between. The CDR3 region has the DNA TGCAGTGCCCTCACGGCCCTGAGGGACCAGCCCCAGCATTTT. This gives the protein CSALTALRDQPQHF.

This chain joins TRBV29-1 and TRBJ2-5; D might be TRBD1 (6 bases). CDR1 and CDR2 from the germline V gene are SQVTM and ANQGSEA. Trimming stripped 2 bases from V and 7 bases from J, with 17 bases between. CDR3 length: 14 amino acids. DNA of the CDR3: TGCAGCGTTGAACAGGACAGTAATACGTGGACCCAGTACTTC. Residues: CSVEQDSNTWTQYF.

This clonotype was seen ten or more times. The rearrangement links TRBV7-9 to TRBJ1-6; D is unresolved. Looked up from germline, CDR1 is SEHNR and CDR2 is FQNEAQ (reference sequence). Deletions cut 3 bases from V and 9 bases from J, with 18 bases between. The CDR3 has 16 amino acids. The CDR3 DNA sequence: TGTGCCAGCAGCTTTTGGGAGGGCAGCGGAGGTTCACCCCTCCACTTT. This translates into CASSFWEGSGGSPLHF.

The chain carries TRBV20-1 and TRBJ2-2; D possibly corresponds to TRBD1 (5 bases). Germline CDR1 reads DFQATT; CDR2 reads SNEGSKA (reference sequence). This CDR3 comprises 15 residues. V lost 2 bases and J lost 2, with 12 bases in between. The CDR3 nucleotides read TGCAGTGCTAGAAATGACCAGGGAAACACCGGGGAGCTGTTTTTT. Protein: CSARNDQGNTGELFF.

This clonotype was found many times. The junction shows a germline mismatch at one end, possibly a read error. The chain has TRBV5-1 and TRBJ1-1; D gene unclear. Germline CDR1 and CDR2: SGHRS and YFSETQ. The CDR3 is 13 amino acids. Here the CDR3 reads CASSLGGDTEAFF. The CDR3 DNA sequence: TGTGCCAGCAGCTTAGGCGGGGACACTGAAGCTTTCTTT.

The chain is built from TRBV7-6 and TRBJ1-1, with TRBD1 identical over 9 bases. The trim removed 5 bases at V and 4 bases at J, leaving 5 bases unmatched. Germline V gene sequence: CDR1 SGHVS, CDR2 FNYEAQ. This CDR3 spans 14 amino acids. For the CDR3, the DNA is TGTGCCAGCAGCCCTGGGACAGGGCCCACTGAAGCTTTCTTT. This gives the protein CASSPGTGPTEAFF.